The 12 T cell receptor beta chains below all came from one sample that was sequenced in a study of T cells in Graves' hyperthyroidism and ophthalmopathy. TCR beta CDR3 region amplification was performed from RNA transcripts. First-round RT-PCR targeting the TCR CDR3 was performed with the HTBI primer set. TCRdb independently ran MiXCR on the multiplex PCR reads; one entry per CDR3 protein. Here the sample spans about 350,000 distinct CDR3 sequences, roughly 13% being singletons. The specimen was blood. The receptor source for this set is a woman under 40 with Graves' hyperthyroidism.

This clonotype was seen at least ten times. CDR3 bases: TGCAGGGGGGGAGAGACCCAGTACTTC. Amino acid sequence: CRGGETQYF. This chain uses TRBV20-1 with TRBJ2-5; weak D call: TRBD2 (6 bases). The CDR3 is 9 amino acids. Germline assignment: CDR1 DFQATT and CDR2 SNEGSKA (reference sequence).

The CDR3 reads CASSLLASGNNEQFF. CDR3 nucleotide sequence: TGCGCCAGCAGCTTGCTGGCTAGCGGAAACAATGAGCAGTTCTTC. This rearrangement joins TRBV5-1 to TRBJ2-1; 7 nucleotides match TRBD2. Germline CDR1 is SGHRS and CDR2 is YFSETQ. The CDR3 extends over 15 amino acids. With 1 base clipped from V and 5 bases from J, the junction kept 6 bases outside the gene matches.

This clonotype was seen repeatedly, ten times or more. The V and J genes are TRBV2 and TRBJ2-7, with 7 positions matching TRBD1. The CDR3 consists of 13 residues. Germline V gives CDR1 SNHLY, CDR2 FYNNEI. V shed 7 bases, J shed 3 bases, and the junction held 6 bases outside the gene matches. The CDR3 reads CASKGDSNYEQYF. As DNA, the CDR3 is TGTGCCAGCAAAGGGGACAGCAACTACGAGCAGTACTTC. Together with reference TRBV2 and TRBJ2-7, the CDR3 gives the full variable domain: EPEVTQTPSHQVTQMGQEVILRCVPISNHLYFYWYRQILGQKVEFLVSFYNNEISEKSEIFDDQFSVERPDGSNFTLKIRSTKLEDSAMYFCASKGDSNYEQYFGPGTRLTVT.

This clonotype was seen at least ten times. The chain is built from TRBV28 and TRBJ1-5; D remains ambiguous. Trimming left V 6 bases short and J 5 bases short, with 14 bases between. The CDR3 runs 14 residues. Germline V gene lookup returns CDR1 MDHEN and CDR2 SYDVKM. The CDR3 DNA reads TGTGCCAGCAGCAGGTTCCTTGGGGATCAGCCCCAGCATTTT. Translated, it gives CASSRFLGDQPQHF.

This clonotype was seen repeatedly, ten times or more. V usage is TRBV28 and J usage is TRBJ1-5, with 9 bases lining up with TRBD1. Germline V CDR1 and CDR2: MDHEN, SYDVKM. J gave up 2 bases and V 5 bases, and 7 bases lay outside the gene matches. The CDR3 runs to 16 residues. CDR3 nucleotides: TGTGCCAGCAGTAACCTGGACAGGGGCCGCAATCAGCCCCAGCATTTT. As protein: CASSNLDRGRNQPQHF.

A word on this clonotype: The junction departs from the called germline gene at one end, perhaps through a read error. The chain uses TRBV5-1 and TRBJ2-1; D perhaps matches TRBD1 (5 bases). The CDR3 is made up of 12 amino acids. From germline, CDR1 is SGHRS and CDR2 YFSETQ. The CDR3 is CASSLRGNEQLF. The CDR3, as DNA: TGCGCCAGCAGCTTGAGGGGCAATGAGCAGCTCTTC.

CDR3 protein: CSARGGYGGTNTGELFF. CDR3 DNA sequence: TGCAGTGCTAGAGGGGGTTATGGCGGGACGAACACCGGGGAGCTGTTTTTT. J is TRBJ2-2 and V is TRBV20-1; D is possibly TRBD2 (6 bases). V shed 1 base and J shed 0 bases, with 15 bases lying between them. Germline lookup yields CDR1 DFQATT and CDR2 SNEGSKA (reference sequence). The CDR3 sequence is 17 residues long.

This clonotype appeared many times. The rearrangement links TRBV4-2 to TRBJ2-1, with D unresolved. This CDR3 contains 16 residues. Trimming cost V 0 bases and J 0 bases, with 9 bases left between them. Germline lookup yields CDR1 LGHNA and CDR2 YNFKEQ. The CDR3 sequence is CASSQEDGSSYNEQFF. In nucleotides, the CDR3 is TGTGCCAGCAGCCAAGAGGACGGGTCCTCCTACAATGAGCAGTTCTTC.

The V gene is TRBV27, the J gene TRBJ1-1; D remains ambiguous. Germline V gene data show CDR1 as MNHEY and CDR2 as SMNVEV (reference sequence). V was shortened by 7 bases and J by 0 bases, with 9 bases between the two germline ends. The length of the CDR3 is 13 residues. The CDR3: CASTQSMNTEAFF. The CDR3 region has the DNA TGTGCCAGCACCCAGAGCATGAACACTGAAGCTTTCTTT.

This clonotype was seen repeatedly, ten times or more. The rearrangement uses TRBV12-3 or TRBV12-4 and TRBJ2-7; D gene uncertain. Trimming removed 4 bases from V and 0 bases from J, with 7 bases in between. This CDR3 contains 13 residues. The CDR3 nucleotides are TGTGCCAGCAGTTGGGGATACTCCTACGAGCAGTACTTC. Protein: CASSWGYSYEQYF.

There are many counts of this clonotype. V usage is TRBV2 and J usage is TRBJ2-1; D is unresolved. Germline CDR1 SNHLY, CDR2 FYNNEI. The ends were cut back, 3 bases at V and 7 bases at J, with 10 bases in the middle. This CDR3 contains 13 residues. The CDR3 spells CASSEYRVNEQFF. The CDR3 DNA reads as TGTGCCAGCAGTGAGTATAGGGTGAATGAGCAGTTCTTC.

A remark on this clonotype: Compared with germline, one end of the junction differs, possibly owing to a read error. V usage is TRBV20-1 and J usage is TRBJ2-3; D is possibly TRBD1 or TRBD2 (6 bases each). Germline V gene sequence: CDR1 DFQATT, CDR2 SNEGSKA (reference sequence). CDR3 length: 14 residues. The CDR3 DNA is TGCAGTACTAGATCCGGGGGCAGCACAGATACGCAGTATTTT. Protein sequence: CSTRSGGSTDTQYF.